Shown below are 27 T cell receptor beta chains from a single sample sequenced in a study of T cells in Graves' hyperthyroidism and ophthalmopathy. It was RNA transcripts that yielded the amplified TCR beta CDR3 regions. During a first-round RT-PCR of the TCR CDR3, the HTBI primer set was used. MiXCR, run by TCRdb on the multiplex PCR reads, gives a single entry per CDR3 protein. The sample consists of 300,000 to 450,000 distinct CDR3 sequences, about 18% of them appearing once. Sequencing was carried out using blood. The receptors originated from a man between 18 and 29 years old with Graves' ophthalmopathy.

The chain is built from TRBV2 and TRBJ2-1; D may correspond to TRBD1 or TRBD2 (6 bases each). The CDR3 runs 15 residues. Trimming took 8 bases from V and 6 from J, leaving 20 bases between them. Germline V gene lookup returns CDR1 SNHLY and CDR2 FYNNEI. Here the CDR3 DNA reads TGTGCCAGCCTCGTCCTAACGGGGGCCCTCAATGAGCAGTTCTTC. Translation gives CASLVLTGALNEQFF.

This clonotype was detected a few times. This CDR3 reads CAIRDGQGIYSPLHF. The CDR3 DNA reads TGTGCCATAAGGGATGGACAGGGGATTTATTCACCCCTCCACTTT. The rearrangement links TRBV10-3 to TRBJ1-6; 9 bases agree with TRBD1. The CDR3 consists of 15 residues. V gave up 9 bases and J gave up 8 bases; unmatched junction bases: 11. Germline V lookup: CDR1 ENHRY, CDR2 SYGVKD.

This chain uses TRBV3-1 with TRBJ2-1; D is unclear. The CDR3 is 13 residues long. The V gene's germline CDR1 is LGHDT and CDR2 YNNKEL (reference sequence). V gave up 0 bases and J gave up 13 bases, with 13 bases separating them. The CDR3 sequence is CASSQDRRFRQFF. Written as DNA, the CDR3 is TGTGCCAGCAGCCAAGATCGGCGCTTTCGACAGTTCTTC.

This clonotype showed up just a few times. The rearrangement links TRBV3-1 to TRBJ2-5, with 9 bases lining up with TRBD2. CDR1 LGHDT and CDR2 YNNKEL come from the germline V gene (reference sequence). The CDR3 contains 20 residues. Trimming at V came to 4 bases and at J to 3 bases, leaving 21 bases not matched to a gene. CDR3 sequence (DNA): TGTGCCAGCAGCCGCATACAACCGGGACTAGCCTCCGCCGGGGAAGAGACCCAGTACTTC. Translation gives CASSRIQPGLASAGEETQYF.

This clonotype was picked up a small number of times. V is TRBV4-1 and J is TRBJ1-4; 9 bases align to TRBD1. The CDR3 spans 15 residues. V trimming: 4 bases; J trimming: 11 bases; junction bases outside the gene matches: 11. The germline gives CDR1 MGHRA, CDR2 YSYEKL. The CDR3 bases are TGCGCCAGCAGCCCCCGCCGGGGGGACAGGGTGAAACTGTTTTTT. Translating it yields CASSPRRGDRVKLFF.

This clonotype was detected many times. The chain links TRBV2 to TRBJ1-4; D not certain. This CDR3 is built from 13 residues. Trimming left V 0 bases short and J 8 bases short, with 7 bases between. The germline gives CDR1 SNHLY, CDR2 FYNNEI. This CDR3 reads CASSEAASEKLFF. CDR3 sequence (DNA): TGTGCCAGCAGTGAAGCGGCTAGCGAAAAACTGTTTTTT. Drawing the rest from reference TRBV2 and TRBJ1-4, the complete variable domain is EPEVTQTPSHQVTQMGQEVILRCVPISNHLYFYWYRQILGQKVEFLVSFYNNEISEKSEIFDDQFSVERPDGSNFTLKIRSTKLEDSAMYFCASSEAASEKLFFGSGTQLSVL.

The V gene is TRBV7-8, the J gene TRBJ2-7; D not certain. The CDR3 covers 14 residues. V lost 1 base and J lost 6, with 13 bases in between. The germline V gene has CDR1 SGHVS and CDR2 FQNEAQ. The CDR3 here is CASSLDYGVGEQYF. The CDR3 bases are TGTGCCAGCAGCTTAGATTATGGAGTAGGCGAGCAGTACTTC.

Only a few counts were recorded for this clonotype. The CDR3 DNA reads TGTGCCAGCCAGGCGGAGCTCCGTGGCTACACCTTC. It specifies CASQAELRGYTF. V usage is TRBV28 and J usage is TRBJ1-2, with no clear D. Germline loops: CDR1 MDHEN, CDR2 SYDVKM. The length of the CDR3 is 12 residues. V was clipped by 8 bases and J by 7 bases, with 14 bases between them.

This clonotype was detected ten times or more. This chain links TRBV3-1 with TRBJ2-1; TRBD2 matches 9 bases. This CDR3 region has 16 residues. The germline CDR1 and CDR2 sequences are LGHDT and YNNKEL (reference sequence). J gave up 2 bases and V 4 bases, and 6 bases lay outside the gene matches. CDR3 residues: CASSPHSGGPYNEQFF. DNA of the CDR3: TGTGCCAGCAGCCCACATAGCGGGGGCCCCTACAATGAGCAGTTCTTC.

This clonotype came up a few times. In DNA, the CDR3 is TGTGCCAGCAGTGCCGGGACAGGCCCTGGAAACACCATATATTTT. Translated: CASSAGTGPGNTIYF. The J gene is TRBJ1-3, the V gene TRBV2; 8 nucleotides agree with TRBD1. Trimming removed 4 bases from V and 2 bases from J; junction bases left unmatched: 4. CDR3 length: 15 residues. Germline CDR1 SNHLY, CDR2 FYNNEI.

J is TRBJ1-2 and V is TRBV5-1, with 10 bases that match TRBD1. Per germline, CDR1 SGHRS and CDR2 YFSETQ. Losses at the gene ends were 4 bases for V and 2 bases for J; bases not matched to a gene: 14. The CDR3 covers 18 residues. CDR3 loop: CASSGTLTGGLSNYGYTF. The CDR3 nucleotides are TGCGCCAGCAGCGGAACGTTGACAGGGGGCCTTTCAAACTATGGCTACACCTTC.

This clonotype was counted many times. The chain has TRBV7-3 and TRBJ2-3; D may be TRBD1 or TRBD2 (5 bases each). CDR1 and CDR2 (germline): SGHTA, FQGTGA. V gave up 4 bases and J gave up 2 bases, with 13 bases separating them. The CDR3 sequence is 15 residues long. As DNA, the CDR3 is TGTGCCAGCAGCTCGCACGGGGCAGACACAGATACGCAGTATTTT. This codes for CASSSHGADTDTQYF.

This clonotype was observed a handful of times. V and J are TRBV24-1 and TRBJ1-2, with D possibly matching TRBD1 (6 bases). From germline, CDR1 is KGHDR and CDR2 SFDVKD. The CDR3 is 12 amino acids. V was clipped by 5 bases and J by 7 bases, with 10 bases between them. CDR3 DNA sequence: TGTGCCACCAGTGTTACAGGGCTTGGCTACACCTTC. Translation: CATSVTGLGYTF.

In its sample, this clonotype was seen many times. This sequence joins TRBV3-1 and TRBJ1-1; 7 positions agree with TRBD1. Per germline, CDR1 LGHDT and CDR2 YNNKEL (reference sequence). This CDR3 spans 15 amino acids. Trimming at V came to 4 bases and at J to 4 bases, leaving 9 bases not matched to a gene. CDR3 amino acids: CASSPKTGRVTEAFF. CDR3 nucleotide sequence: TGTGCCAGCAGCCCGAAGACAGGGAGGGTCACTGAAGCTTTCTTT.

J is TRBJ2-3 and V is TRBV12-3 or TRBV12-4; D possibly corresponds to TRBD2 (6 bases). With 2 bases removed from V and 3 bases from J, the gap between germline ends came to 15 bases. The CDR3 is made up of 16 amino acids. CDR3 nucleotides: TGTGCCAGCAGTTTATCGCGGGACCGGCTTACAGATACGCAGTATTTT. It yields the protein CASSLSRDRLTDTQYF.

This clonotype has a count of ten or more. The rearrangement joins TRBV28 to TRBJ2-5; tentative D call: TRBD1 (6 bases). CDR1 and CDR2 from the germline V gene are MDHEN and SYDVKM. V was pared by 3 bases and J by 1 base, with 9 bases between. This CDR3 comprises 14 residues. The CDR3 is CASSFLDSQETQYF. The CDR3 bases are TGTGCCAGCAGTTTCTTGGACAGCCAAGAGACCCAGTACTTC.

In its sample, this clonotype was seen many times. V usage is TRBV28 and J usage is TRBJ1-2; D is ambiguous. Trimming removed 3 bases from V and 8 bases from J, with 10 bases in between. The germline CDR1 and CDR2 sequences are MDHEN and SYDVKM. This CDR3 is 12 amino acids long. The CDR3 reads CASSFGEYGYTF. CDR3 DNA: TGTGCCAGCAGTTTCGGAGAGTACGGCTACACCTTC.

CDR3 residues: CASSPNQGPYEQYF. CDR3 nucleotides: TGTGCCAGCAGCCCCAACCAGGGGCCCTACGAGCAGTACTTC. This chain links TRBV4-2 with TRBJ2-7; maybe TRBD1 (6 bases). Germline V gene lookup returns CDR1 LGHNA and CDR2 YNFKEQ. V dropped 4 bases and J dropped 2 bases, with 12 bases sitting between them. The CDR3 length is 14 residues.

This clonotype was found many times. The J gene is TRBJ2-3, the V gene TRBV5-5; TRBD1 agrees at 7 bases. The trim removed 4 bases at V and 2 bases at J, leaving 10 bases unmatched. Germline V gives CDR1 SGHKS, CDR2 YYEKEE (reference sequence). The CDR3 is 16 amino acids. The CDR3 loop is CASSTLDRIATDTQYF. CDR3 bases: TGTGCCAGCAGCACCCTGGACAGGATCGCCACAGATACGCAGTATTTT.

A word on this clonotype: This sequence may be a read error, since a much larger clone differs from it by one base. CDR3 loop: CTISESPGANYGYTF. CDR3 coding DNA: TGTACCATCAGTGAGTCTCCGGGTGCTAACTATGGCTACACCTTC. The chain joins TRBV10-3 to TRBJ1-2; no firm D call. Germline V gene data show CDR1 as ENHRY and CDR2 as SYGVKD. The CDR3 consists of 15 residues.

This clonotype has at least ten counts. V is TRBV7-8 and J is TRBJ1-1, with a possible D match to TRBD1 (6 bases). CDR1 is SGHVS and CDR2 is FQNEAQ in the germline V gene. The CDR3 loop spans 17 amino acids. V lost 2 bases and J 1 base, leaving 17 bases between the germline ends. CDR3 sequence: CASSLLGAGWENTEAFF. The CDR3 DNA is TGTGCCAGCAGCTTATTGGGGGCCGGATGGGAGAACACTGAAGCTTTCTTT.

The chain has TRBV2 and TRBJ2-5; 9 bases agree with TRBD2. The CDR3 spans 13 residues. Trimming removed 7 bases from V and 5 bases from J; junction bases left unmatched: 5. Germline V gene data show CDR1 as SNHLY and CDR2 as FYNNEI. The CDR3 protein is CASTNSGGETQYF. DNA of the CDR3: TGTGCCAGCACTAACAGCGGGGGGGAGACCCAGTACTTC. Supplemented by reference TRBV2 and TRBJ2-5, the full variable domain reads EPEVTQTPSHQVTQMGQEVILRCVPISNHLYFYWYRQILGQKVEFLVSFYNNEISEKSEIFDDQFSVERPDGSNFTLKIRSTKLEDSAMYFCASTNSGGETQYFGPGTRLLVL.

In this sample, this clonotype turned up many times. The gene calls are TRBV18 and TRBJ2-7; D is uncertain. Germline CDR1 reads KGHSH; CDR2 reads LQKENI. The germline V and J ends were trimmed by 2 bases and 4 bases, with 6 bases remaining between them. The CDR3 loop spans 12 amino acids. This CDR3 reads CASSPGRYEQYF. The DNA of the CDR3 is TGTGCCAGCTCACCAGGTCGGTACGAGCAGTACTTC.

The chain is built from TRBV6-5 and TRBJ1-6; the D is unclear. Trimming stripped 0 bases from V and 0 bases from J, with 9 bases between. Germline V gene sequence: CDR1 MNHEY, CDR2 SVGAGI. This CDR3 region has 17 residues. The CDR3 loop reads CASSYSGVGSYNSPLHF. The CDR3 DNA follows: TGTGCCAGCAGTTACTCGGGTGTGGGCTCCTATAATTCACCCCTCCACTTT.

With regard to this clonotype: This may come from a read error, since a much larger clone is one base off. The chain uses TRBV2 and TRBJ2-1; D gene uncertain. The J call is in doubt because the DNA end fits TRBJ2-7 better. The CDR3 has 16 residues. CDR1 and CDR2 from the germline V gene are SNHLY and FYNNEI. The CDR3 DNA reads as TGTGCCAGCAGCCTGGTTGATGGGCCCACGTACAATGAGCAGTACTTC. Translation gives CASSLVDGPTYNEQYF.

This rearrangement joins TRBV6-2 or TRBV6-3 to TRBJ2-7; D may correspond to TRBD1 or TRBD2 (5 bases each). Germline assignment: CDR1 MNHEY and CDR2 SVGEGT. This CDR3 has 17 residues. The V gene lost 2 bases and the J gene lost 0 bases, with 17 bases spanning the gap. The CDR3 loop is CASSYIPGGGSSYEQYF. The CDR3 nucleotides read TGTGCCAGCAGTTACATCCCCGGTGGGGGTAGCTCCTACGAGCAGTACTTC.

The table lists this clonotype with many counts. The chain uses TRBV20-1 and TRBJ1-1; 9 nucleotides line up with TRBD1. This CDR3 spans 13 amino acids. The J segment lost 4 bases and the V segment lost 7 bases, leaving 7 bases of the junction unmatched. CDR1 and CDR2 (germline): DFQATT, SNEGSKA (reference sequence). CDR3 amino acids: CSVGGQGFTEAFF. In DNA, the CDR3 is TGCAGTGTTGGGGGACAGGGTTTCACTGAAGCTTTCTTT.